This T cell receptor (beta chain) was recorded in a study of response to subunit inactivated influenza vaccine. Whole-study findings and limits: T cells newly recruited by each seasonal influenza vaccination are few, the authors suggested.

This clonotype was seen only a few times. As yet, its antigen is unknown. Trimming stripped 3 bases from V and 2 bases from J, with 12 bases between. This CDR3 has 15 amino acids. The germline V gene has CDR1 ENHRY and CDR2 SYGVKD. TCRdb itself ran the RT-PCR reads through MiXCR, one entry per CDR3 protein. The sample has about 700,000 distinct CDR3 sequences, approximately 14% seen once. Sequenced here: PBMCs from blood, sampled 12 days after vaccination. This chain connects TRBV10-3 to TRBJ2-3, with D possibly TRBD1 on 5 matching bases. The source of this sequence is a man aged 50 to 60 who received an inactivated influenza vaccine. CDR3 DNA sequence: TGTGCCATCAGTGACCAGGGAAAGACCACAGATACGCAGTATTTT. Protein product: CAISDQGKTTDTQYF.